The rows below give T cell receptor beta chains drawn from one sample of a study of post-analysis software for immune sequencing data. One entry per CDR3 protein results from TCRdb running MiXCR on the PCR reads. The table has approximately 730,000 distinct CDR3 sequences, 40% to 55% seen once. Sequenced input: blood. All receptors come from a girl aged 10-17 years with multiple sclerosis. The CDR3 runs from the conserved cysteine through the conserved F or W. The order of the fields is D gene, J gene, clone size, CDR3 length, V gene, CDR3 protein, CDR3 DNA. A D gene is named only where the DNA matches it firmly. The size entry is marked missing in some rows and otherwise reads once, few, many or a size class.

TRBD2 TRBJ2-1 - 19 TRBV6-1 CASSEAGSVSGRSYNEQFF TGTGCCAGCAGTGAAGCGGGGTCGGTGAGCGGGAGGTCTTACAATGAGCAGTTCTTC
- TRBJ2-1 few 11 TRBV10-3 CAIQRGNEQFF TGTGCCATCCAGAGGGGAAATGAGCAGTTCTTC
- TRBJ2-5 - 15 TRBV14 CASSQDRLSRRTQYF TGTGCCAGCAGCCAAGATCGGCTATCCCGCAGGACCCAGTACTTC
TRBD2 TRBJ2-6 - 16 TRBV9 CASSERGNSGAYVRTF TGTGCCAGCAGCGAGCGGGGTAACTCTGGGGCCTACGTCCGGACTTTC
TRBD1 TRBJ2-1 - 15 TRBV5-5 CASSSSGQNYNEQFF TGTGCCAGCAGCTCCTCGGGACAGAATTACAATGAGCAGTTCTTC
- TRBJ2-1 few 16 TRBV29-1 CSSGRAARDTYNEQFF TGCAGCTCGGGTAGGGCGGCGAGGGACACCTACAATGAGCAGTTCTTC
- TRBJ2-5 - 14 TRBV24-1 CATSERTGRETQYF TGTGCCACCAGTGAGCGAACAGGGAGAGAGACCCAGTACTTC
TRBD2 TRBJ2-5 few 13 TRBV27 CASRGLPLEPQYF TGTGCCAGCAGGGGACTACCCCTAGAGCCCCAGTACTTC
TRBD1 TRBJ1-6 - 15 TRBV4-3 CASSPLRDSYSPLHF TGCGCCAGCAGCCCTCTCCGGGACAGCTATTCACCCCTCCACTTT
- TRBJ2-1 few 13 TRBV20-1 CSAPQGPPNEQFF TGCAGTGCCCCACAAGGCCCCCCCAATGAGCAGTTCTTC
TRBD1 TRBJ2-1 - 11 TRBV20-1 CSALTGDEQFF TGCAGTGCCCTGACAGGGGATGAGCAGTTCTTC
TRBD2 TRBJ2-5 - 13 TRBV29-1 CSVGLAGKETQYF TGCAGCGTCGGACTAGCGGGAAAAGAGACCCAGTACTTC
- TRBJ1-2 few 14 TRBV27 CASSFNTGGYGYTF TGTGCCAGCAGTTTTAATACCGGGGGATACGGCTACACCTTC
- TRBJ2-7 once 12 TRBV11-1 CASRRTAGEQYF TGTGCCAGCAGGAGGACGGCGGGGGAGCAGTACTTC
- TRBJ2-4 - 14 TRBV27 CASSSRGRSDIQYF TGTGCCAGCAGTTCCAGGGGGAGGTCAGACATTCAGTACTTC
TRBD1 TRBJ2-7 - 14 TRBV12-3/TRBV12-4 CASTRDRLSYEQYF TGTGCCAGCACCCGGGACAGGCTCTCCTACGAGCAGTACTTC
TRBD2 TRBJ2-1 few 18 TRBV7-2 CASSFPRLAPSSYNEQFF TGTGCCAGCAGCTTTCCACGACTAGCTCCGAGCTCCTACAATGAGCAGTTCTTC
TRBD2 TRBJ2-7 once 17 TRBV4-3 CASRQELATSGRYEQYF TGCGCCAGCCGCCAAGAGCTTGCGACTAGCGGCCGCTACGAGCAGTACTTC
TRBD1 TRBJ2-6 - 17 TRBV20-1 CSARGQGANFGANVLTF TGCAGTGCTAGGGGGCAGGGGGCGAACTTTGGGGCCAACGTCCTGACTTTC
TRBD1 TRBJ2-3 few 14 TRBV10-3 CATSQGAGTDTQYF TGTGCCACCTCTCAGGGGGCTGGCACAGATACGCAGTATTTT
- TRBJ2-7 - 13 TRBV7-7 CASSLHPGYEQYF TGTGCTAGCAGCTTACACCCGGGCTACGAGCAGTACTTC
- TRBJ1-4 - 11 TRBV12-3/TRBV12-4 CASRGPGGKFF TGTGCCAGCAGGGGTCCGGGAGGCAAGTTTTTT
TRBD1 TRBJ2-1 - 15 TRBV7-9 CASSRDRSTPNEQFF TGTGCCAGCAGCCGGGACAGGTCTACGCCCAATGAGCAGTTCTTC
TRBD1 TRBJ2-7 - 23 TRBV18 CASSQDLAPGRSGQGAPTREQYF TGTGCCAGCTCCCAAGATCTTGCTCCCGGCCGATCAGGACAGGGGGCGCCCACTCGAGAGCAGTACTTC
TRBD1 TRBJ1-2 few 15 TRBV18 CASSPRPDRAGGYTF TGTGCCAGCTCACCCCGGCCCGACAGGGCTGGTGGCTACACCTTC
TRBD2 TRBJ2-5 once 15 TRBV7-8 CASSLGGLIQETQYF TGTGCCAGCAGCTTAGGGGGACTAATCCAAGAGACCCAGTACTTC
TRBD1 TRBJ2-7 - 14 TRBV29-1 CSVEDGQGLVEQYF TGCAGCGTTGAAGACGGACAGGGGTTGGTCGAGCAGTACTTC
- TRBJ1-6 - 16 TRBV19 CASSIVGQDGNSPPHF TGTGCCAGTAGTATAGTAGGGCAGGACGGTAATTCACCCCCCCACTTT
- TRBJ1-1 - 15 TRBV7-6 CASSLGDSRNTEAFF TGTGCCAGCAGCTTAGGAGACAGCCGGAACACTGAAGCTTTCTTT
TRBD1 TRBJ2-7 - 15 TRBV10-3 CAISEDRGLSYEQYF TGTGCCATCAGTGAGGACAGGGGCCTCTCCTACGAGCAGTACTTC
TRBD2 TRBJ2-5 few 14 TRBV20-1 CSAPLAGARETQYF TGCAGTGCCCCCCTAGCGGGAGCTCGAGAGACCCAGTACTTC
- TRBJ2-2 - 14 TRBV6-2/TRBV6-3 CASSVWPRTGELFF TGTGCCAGCAGCGTGTGGCCTCGTACCGGGGAGCTGTTTTTT
TRBD1 TRBJ2-7 - 14 TRBV20-1 CSASRTGVSYEQYF TGCAGTGCTTCCCGGACAGGGGTCTCCTACGAGCAGTACTTC
- TRBJ1-2 few 15 TRBV19 CASSISGTNNYGYTF TGTGCCAGTAGTATATCAGGGACTAATAACTATGGCTACACCTTC
TRBD1 TRBJ2-1 - 13 TRBV6-2/TRBV6-3 CASNKAGGNEQFF TGTGCCAGCAACAAAGCAGGGGGTAATGAGCAGTTCTTC
- TRBJ2-6 - 17 TRBV28 CASSLYQGIPGANVLTF TGTGCCAGCAGTTTGTACCAGGGAATACCTGGGGCCAACGTCCTGACTTTC